This T cell receptor beta chain was captured by sequencing in a study of blood T cell repertoires in COVID-19. Data came from immunoSEQ multiplex PCR; TCRdb stores just in-frame clones and leaves some out. The table lists almost 45,000 clones, around three quarters of them singletons. This CDR3 has 13 amino acids. From germline, CDR1 is MGHDK and CDR2 SYGVNS. V lost 7 bases and J lost 1, with 10 bases in between. The sequencing input was peripheral blood. This TCR came from a man aged 80 or over with acute or convalescent COVID-19. This rearrangement joins TRBV25-1 to TRBJ1-1; D is ambiguous. CDR3 nucleotide sequence: TGTGCCAGCACTACCCCTACGAACACTGAAGCTTTCTTT. This translates into CASTTPTNTEAFF.